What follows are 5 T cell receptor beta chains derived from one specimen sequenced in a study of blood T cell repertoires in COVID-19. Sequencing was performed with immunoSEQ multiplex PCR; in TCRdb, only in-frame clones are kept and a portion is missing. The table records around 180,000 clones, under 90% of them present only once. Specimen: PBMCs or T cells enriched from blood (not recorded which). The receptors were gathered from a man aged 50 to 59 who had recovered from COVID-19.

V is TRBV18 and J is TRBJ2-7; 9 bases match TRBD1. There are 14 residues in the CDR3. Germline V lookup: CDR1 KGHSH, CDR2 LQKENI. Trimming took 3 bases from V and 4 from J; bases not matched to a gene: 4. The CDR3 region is CASSPGTGFYEQYF. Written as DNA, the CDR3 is TGTGCCAGCTCACCCGGGACAGGGTTTTACGAGCAGTACTTC.

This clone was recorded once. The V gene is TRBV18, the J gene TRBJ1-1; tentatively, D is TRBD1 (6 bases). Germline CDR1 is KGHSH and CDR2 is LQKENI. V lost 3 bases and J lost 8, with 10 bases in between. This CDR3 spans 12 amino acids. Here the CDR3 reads CASSPLQGEAFF. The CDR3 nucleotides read TGTGCCAGCTCACCCCTCCAGGGGGAAGCTTTCTTT.

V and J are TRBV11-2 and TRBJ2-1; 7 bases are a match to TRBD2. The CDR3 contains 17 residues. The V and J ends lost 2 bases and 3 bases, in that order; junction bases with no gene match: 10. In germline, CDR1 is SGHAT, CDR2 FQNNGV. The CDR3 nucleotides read TGTGCCAGCAGCTTAAGATTGACGGCGGGGGTCTACAATGAGCAGTTCTTC. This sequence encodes CASSLRLTAGVYNEQFF.

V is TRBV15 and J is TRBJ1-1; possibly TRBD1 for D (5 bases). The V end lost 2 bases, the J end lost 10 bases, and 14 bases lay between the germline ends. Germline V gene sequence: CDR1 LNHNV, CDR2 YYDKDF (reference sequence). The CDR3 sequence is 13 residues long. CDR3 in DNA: TGTGCCACCAGCAGAACCGGGACCGGGGGAGCTTTCTTT. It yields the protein CATSRTGTGGAFF.

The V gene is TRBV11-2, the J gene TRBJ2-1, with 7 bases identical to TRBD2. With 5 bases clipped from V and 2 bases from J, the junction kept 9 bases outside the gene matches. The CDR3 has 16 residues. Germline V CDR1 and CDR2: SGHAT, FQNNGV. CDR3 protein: CASSPGLVQAYNEQFF. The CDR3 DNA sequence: TGTGCCAGCAGCCCCGGACTAGTCCAGGCCTACAATGAGCAGTTCTTC.